The clone carrying this TCR beta chain has more than one count but fewer than ten. The data are from a study of T cells after yellow fever vaccination. TCRdb recomputed calls from the 5' RACE reads with MiXCR, one row per CDR3 protein. The sample holds about 310,000 distinct CDR3 sequences; about 3.5% are singletons and the top ten take about 25%. Germline V gene data show CDR1 as SGHVS and CDR2 as FNYEAQ. V shed 4 bases and J shed 5 bases, with 12 bases lying between them. This CDR3 has 14 amino acids. The receptor comes from a man between 18 and 29 years old who received the YFV17D yellow fever vaccine. Sequencing was performed on PBMCs, taken on the day of the yellow fever booster vaccination. The rearrangement uses TRBV7-6 and TRBJ2-1; D gene uncertain. The CDR3 reads CASSSRDMHNEQFF. CDR3 DNA sequence: TGTGCCAGCAGCTCCCGAGACATGCACAATGAGCAGTTCTTC. The full variable domain, rest sourced from reference TRBV7-6 and TRBJ2-1, is GAGVSQSPRYKVTKRGQDVALRCDPISGHVSLYWYRQALGQGPEFLTYFNYEAQQDKSGLPNDRFSAERPEGSISTLTIQRTEQRDSAMYRCASSSRDMHNEQFFGPGTRLTVL.